Shown below are 22 T cell receptor beta chains from a single sample sequenced in a study of blood T cell repertoires in COVID-19. Profiling relied on immunoSEQ multiplex PCR, and the TCRdb table lists in-frame clones only, not all of them. The sample includes hundreds of thousands of clones, more than 85% of them seen just once. The source material was peripheral blood. These receptors all stem from a human donor in a cohort sampled during active COVID-19.

The chain recombines TRBV6-5 with TRBJ1-4; D is unclear. CDR1 and CDR2 (germline): MNHEY, SVGAGI. The ends were cut back, 5 bases at V and 7 bases at J, with 14 bases in the middle. The CDR3 consists of 14 residues. The CDR3 nucleotides are TGTGCCAGCAGTCCGGGTCCATTAGGTGAAAAACTGTTTTTT. Its protein product is CASSPGPLGEKLFF.

The chain uses TRBV29-1 and TRBJ2-5; D perhaps matches TRBD1 (6 bases). Trimming took 5 bases from V and 3 from J, leaving 19 bases between them. The CDR3 loop spans 15 amino acids. Germline lookup yields CDR1 SQVTM and CDR2 ANQGSEA. CDR3 nucleotide sequence: TGCAGCGTTCTTTTAACAGGGTATAACGAAGAGACCCAGTACTTC. Translation: CSVLLTGYNEETQYF.

As regards this clone: Likely a read error: the CDR3 ends without its conserved phenylalanine or tryptophan. The limits of the CDR3 on the DNA are not certain, so only TCRdb's listed CDR3 is given. The chain links TRBV7-9 to TRBJ1-1; the D call in the table, TRBD1, was not verified against the DNA. Germline loops: CDR1 SEHNR, CDR2 FQNEAQ (reference sequence). The CDR3 numbers 14 amino acids, ends counted. The CDR3 here is CASSLNGDGQGPLL.

The chain is built from TRBV5-8 and TRBJ2-1; TRBD2 matches at 8 bases. V lost 1 base and J lost 7; bases outside the gene matches: 10. CDR3 size: 16 residues. The germline gives CDR1 SGHTS, CDR2 YDEGEE. The CDR3 DNA is TGTGCCAGCAGCTTGTATGGGCGGGGGGCCATGAATGAGCAGTTCTTC. It yields the protein CASSLYGRGAMNEQFF.

J is TRBJ2-7 and V is TRBV3-1 (or the pseudogene TRBV3-2); TRBD2 agrees at 9 bases. After removal of 1 base from V and 3 bases from J, the junction contained 7 bases not matched to a gene. CDR3 size: 16 residues. CDR1 and CDR2 from the germline V gene are LGHDT and YNNKEL (reference sequence). CDR3 amino acids: CASSQGMLAGIYEQYF. The DNA of the CDR3 is TGTGCCAGCAGCCAAGGTATGCTAGCGGGGATCTACGAGCAGTACTTC.

The chain has TRBV9 and TRBJ1-1, with 8 bases that match TRBD1. V was pared by 5 bases and J by 1 base, with 1 base of the junction left unmatched. The germline V gene has CDR1 SGDLS and CDR2 YYNGEE. The CDR3 extends over 13 amino acids. DNA for the CDR3: TGTGCCAGCAGGGGGACAGGGAACACTGAAGCTTTCTTT. This translates into CASRGTGNTEAFF.

This clone has just one count. The chain's CDR3 is CASSPRGTGSTNEQFF. CDR3 bases: TGTGCCAGCTCACCTAGGGGGACAGGGTCTACCAATGAGCAGTTCTTC. The chain recombines TRBV18 with TRBJ2-1; the match to TRBD1 covers 9 bases. Germline trimming cut 3 bases from V and 6 bases from J; bases unmatched to any gene: 9. From germline, CDR1 is KGHSH and CDR2 LQKENI. CDR3 size: 16 residues.

This sequence joins TRBV28 and TRBJ2-2, with a possible D match to TRBD2 (6 bases). With 10 bases removed from V and 5 bases from J, the gap between germline ends came to 14 bases. CDR1 and CDR2 from the germline V gene are MDHEN and SYDVKM. The CDR3 consists of 13 residues. CDR3 protein: CAIISGGTGELFF. The CDR3 coding sequence is TGTGCCATTATCAGTGGAGGGACCGGGGAGCTGTTTTTT.

The V call is TRBV5-1, the J call TRBJ1-6, with a possible D match to TRBD1 (5 bases). V lost 0 bases, J lost 5 bases, and 12 bases lay in between. Germline lookup yields CDR1 SGHRS and CDR2 YFSETQ. The CDR3 extends over 16 amino acids. This chain's CDR3 is CASSLAGGVDNSPLHF. The CDR3 nucleotides read TGCGCCAGCAGCTTGGCGGGGGGGGTCGATAATTCACCCCTCCACTTT.

This clone was counted many times. V gene TRBV5-4 combines with J gene TRBJ2-5, with 9 nucleotides matching TRBD2. Germline V gene lookup returns CDR1 SGHNT and CDR2 YYREEE (reference sequence). The CDR3 has 16 residues. With V trimmed by 4 bases and J by 5 bases, 12 bases remained unmatched. CDR3 bases: TGTGCCAGCAGCCCCGGAGCGGGAGGAGGTCGGGAGACCCAGTACTTC. This encodes CASSPGAGGGRETQYF.

This clone appeared a few times. Distinct nucleotide sequences in the sample also encode this CDR3. The V gene is TRBV3-1 (or the pseudogene TRBV3-2), the J gene TRBJ2-7; D remains unclear. Germline CDR1 is LGHDT and CDR2 is YNNKEL (reference sequence). This CDR3 region has 14 residues. The ends were cut back, 1 base at V and 0 bases at J, with 7 bases in the middle. The CDR3 nucleotides are TGTGCCAGCAGCCAAGTACGGAGCTCCTACGAGCAGTACTTC. This gives the protein CASSQVRSSYEQYF.

This clone was detected only once. CDR3 amino acids: CASSKGRGIRDSPLHF. The CDR3 bases are TGTGCCAGCAGTAAGGGCAGGGGTATTCGGGATTCACCCCTCCACTTT. V and J are TRBV27 and TRBJ1-6, with D possibly matching TRBD1 (6 bases). CDR3 size: 16 residues. CDR1 is MNHEY and CDR2 is SMNVEV in the germline V gene (reference sequence). The V gene lost 5 bases and the J gene lost 8 bases, with 19 bases spanning the gap.

The chain recombines TRBV7-2 with TRBJ2-3; 12 positions match TRBD2. Trimming at V came to 4 bases and at J to 9 bases, leaving 17 bases not matched to a gene. CDR1 and CDR2 from the germline V gene are SGHTA and FQGNSA. The CDR3 sequence is 18 residues long. CDR3 nucleotide sequence: TGTGCCAGCAGCTCTACGTCTCCGGGACTAGCGGGCCGTGTAACGCAGTATTTT. As protein: CASSSTSPGLAGRVTQYF.

A remark on this clone: Other DNA sequences in this sample translate to the same CDR3. The chain recombines TRBV19 with TRBJ1-5; 8 bases map to TRBD1. Trimming at V came to 6 bases and at J to 5 bases, leaving 3 bases not matched to a gene. Per germline, CDR1 LNHDA and CDR2 SQIVND (reference sequence). CDR3 length equals 13 residues. CDR3 in amino acids: CASRDRADQPQHF. For the CDR3, the DNA is TGTGCCAGTAGGGACAGGGCGGATCAGCCCCAGCATTTT.

CDR3 sequence: CATGAQETQYF. The CDR3 region has the DNA TGTGCAACAGGGGCCCAAGAGACCCAGTACTTC. The chain is built from TRBV19 and TRBJ2-5; 7 bases are a match to TRBD1. The CDR3 consists of 11 residues. Germline CDR1 reads LNHDA; CDR2 reads SQIVND (reference sequence).

The CDR3 region is CASSFGTGMGETQYF. Written as DNA, the CDR3 is TGTGCCAGCAGCTTTGGGACAGGGATGGGGGAGACCCAGTACTTC. The chain combines TRBV7-9 with TRBJ2-5; 9 bases map to TRBD1. CDR1 is SEHNR and CDR2 is FQNEAQ in the germline V gene (reference sequence). V lost 3 bases to trimming and J lost 5 bases; unmatched junction nucleotides: 7. The CDR3 is 15 residues long.

V is TRBV20-1 and J is TRBJ2-2; D possibly corresponds to TRBD2 (6 bases). Trimming pared 3 bases from V and 0 bases from J, leaving 11 bases between. Germline V CDR1 and CDR2: DFQATT, SNEGSKA (reference sequence). The CDR3 totals 15 residues. The chain's CDR3 is CSASPGTANTGELFF. The CDR3 coding sequence is TGCAGTGCTAGTCCCGGGACTGCGAACACCGGGGAGCTGTTTTTT.

The gene calls are TRBV6-5 and TRBJ1-3; D uncertain. CDR3 length: 15 amino acids. Trimming cost V 4 bases and J 0 bases, with 10 bases left between them. Per the germline V gene, CDR1 is MNHEY and CDR2 is SVGAGI. This CDR3 is CASSFDPSSGNTIYF. Written as DNA, the CDR3 is TGTGCCAGCAGTTTCGACCCTAGCTCTGGAAACACCATATATTTT.

The rearrangement uses TRBV4-1 and TRBJ2-5, with 7 bases that match TRBD2. Germline loops: CDR1 MGHRA, CDR2 YSYEKL. This CDR3 has 15 amino acids. The V gene end was trimmed by 0 bases and the J gene end by 5 bases; junction bases not matched to a gene: 6. CDR3 coding DNA: TGCGCCAGCAGCCAAGAGATTGCGGGAGCGGAGACCCAGTACTTC. Translation: CASSQEIAGAETQYF.

This clone was seen only once. The chain uses TRBV30 and TRBJ2-2; TRBD1 aligns across 11 bases. CDR1 and CDR2 (germline): GTSNPN, SVGIG (reference sequence). The CDR3 totals 17 residues. J lost 0 bases, V lost 3 bases, and 6 bases had no gene match. The CDR3 DNA sequence: TGTGCCTGGAGGGGATGGACAGGGGGCGCGAACACCGGGGAGCTGTTTTTT. Its translation: CAWRGWTGGANTGELFF.

The rearrangement joins TRBV2 to TRBJ1-5, with 7 nucleotides matching TRBD1. CDR3 length: 13 amino acids. The junction had 4 bases not matched to a gene; V was cut back by 4 bases and J by 7 bases. Germline V gene data show CDR1 as SNHLY and CDR2 as FYNNEI. The CDR3 coding sequence is TGTGCCAGCAGTGCAGACAGGGACCAGCCCCAGCATTTT. Translated: CASSADRDQPQHF.

The rearrangement joins TRBV4-1 to TRBJ2-3; 8 nucleotides line up with TRBD2. The CDR3 is 18 residues long. The J segment lost 2 bases and the V segment lost 1 base, leaving 11 bases of the junction unmatched. Per germline, CDR1 MGHRA and CDR2 YSYEKL. The CDR3 reads CASSQVGTSGYSTDTQYF. The CDR3 DNA follows: TGCGCCAGCAGCCAAGTAGGCACTAGCGGATACTCCACAGATACGCAGTATTTT.